This T cell receptor beta chain emerged from a study of lymphopenia after photon versus proton radiotherapy (dated 2019 in TCRdb). About the full investigation: The study compared the immunological effects of photon versus proton radiation therapy in patients with gastrointestinal tumors who developed high-grade lymphopenia. A cohort of around 21 patients with gastrointestinal tumors who received either photon or proton therapy and subsequently developed lymphopenia was included. The study was designed to characterize how the impact on the immune system differs between the two radiation modalities.

The germline V gene supplies CDR1 MDHEN and CDR2 SYDVKM. V is pared back by 10 bases and J by 5 bases, with 11 bases lying between the germline termini. Spanning cysteine to phenylalanine, the CDR3 consists of 11 amino acids. Only the CDR3 DNA is retained, 33 bases long and in frame from the first base. Results and caveats for the whole study, not just this receptor: Among patients across the cohort who died, overall survival time showed an inverse correlation with a larger post-nadir drop in TCR diversity. The authors looked at the survival association only in patients who died, and they framed better survival with proton therapy as a possibility rather than a demonstrated result. Proton-treated patients stayed relatively stable during treatment, while photon-treated patients lost naive T cells and TCR diversity and gained effector/memory populations. After the lymphocyte count nadir, repertoires from photon-treated patients showed oligoclonal expansion, particularly of CD8+ Temra cells, and this expansion drove the decline in diversity.

The library was built by means of the immunoSEQ multiplex PCR assay. T cell repertoires were profiled with deep sequencing of rearranged TCR beta loci together with multiparametric flow cytometry. Imported from immuneACCESS, the table was reduced by TCRdb to in-frame sequences with V and J called. These copies leave out some clones; in studies compared against another copy, an unresolved V gene accounts for under half, and the cause of the remainder is not known. Counted in this sample were more than 70,000 clones; about 83% of them appeared once. The ten largest clones add up to over 1.3% of the sample. As concerns this clone: It lacks a known antigen. There are no base qualities to consult, and no much larger clone falls within one base.

This receptor chain uses TRBV28 and TRBJ1-1, with the D gene not clear enough to name. The sample here was peripheral blood, taken from a patient treated with proton-based radiotherapy. The sequence was collected from a man aged 55 to 69 with pancreatic cancer. The nucleotide sequence reads TGTGCCACCCAGAGAGGGACTGAAGCTTTCTTT. Translation gives CATQRGTEAFF.